This entry features one T cell receptor beta chain sequence. The sample is drawn from a study of Tregs in tolerant kidney transplant recipients. Repertoires were generated with immunoSEQ multiplex PCR, while TCRdb's copy carries only in-frame clones and drops some. There are around 120,000 clones in the sample; 92% occur only once, and approximately 0.54% lies in the top ten. Germline V gene sequence: CDR1 SEHNR, CDR2 FQNEAQ (reference sequence). CDR3 size: 12 residues. The V end was cut by 5 bases, the J end by 8 bases, with 12 bases between. This receptor was obtained from a human donor in good health. J is TRBJ1-2 and V is TRBV7-9; D is unclear. Sequenced material: CD4+ T cells from blood. CDR3 in amino acids: CASSPSLTGYTF. The CDR3 DNA follows: TGTGCCAGCAGCCCCAGCCTTACGGGCTACACCTTC.